This entry is about one T cell receptor beta chain. Its antigen is not identified. The sample belongs to a study of monozygotic twins with inflammatory bowel disease. General study findings and limits: The data gave no support to a single strong IBD-associated signal or clonotype.

UMIs containing a 6-nucleotide sample barcode were added via template switching. TCRdb re-called the 5' RACE reads; every CDR3 protein appears as one record, without DNA. This table lists some 200,000 distinct CDR3 sequences. From germline, CDR1 is SGHRS and CDR2 YFSETQ. This CDR3 has 16 residues. The rearrangement links TRBV5-1 to TRBJ1-4. The sequenced material came from blood. The clonotype comes from a human donor with ulcerative colitis or Crohn's disease, or a healthy co-twin of an affected twin (not recorded which). This CDR3 is CASSIGSLGANEKLFF.